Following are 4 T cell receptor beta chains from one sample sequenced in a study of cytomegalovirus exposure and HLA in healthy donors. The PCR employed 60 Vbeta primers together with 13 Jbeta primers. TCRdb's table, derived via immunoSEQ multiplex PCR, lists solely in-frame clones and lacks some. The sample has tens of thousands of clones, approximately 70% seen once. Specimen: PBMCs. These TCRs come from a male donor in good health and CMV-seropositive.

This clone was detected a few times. CDR3 sequence: CASSGGAVETQYF. Here the CDR3 DNA reads TGTGCCAGCAGCGGGGGGGCCGTCGAGACCCAGTACTTC. The V gene is TRBV13, the J gene TRBJ2-5, with D perhaps matching TRBD2 (7 bases). The ends were cut back, 5 bases at V and 5 bases at J, with 12 bases in the middle. The CDR3 is made up of 13 amino acids. Germline CDR1 is PRHDT and CDR2 is FYEKMQ (reference sequence).

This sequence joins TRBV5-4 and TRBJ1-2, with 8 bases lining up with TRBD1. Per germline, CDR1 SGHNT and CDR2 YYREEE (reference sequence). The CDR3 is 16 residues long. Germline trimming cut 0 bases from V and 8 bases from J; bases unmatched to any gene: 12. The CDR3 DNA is TGTGCCAGCAGCTTGGGGGGGGGCAGGGGGCGCCAGGGCTACACCTTC. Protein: CASSLGGGRGRQGYTF.

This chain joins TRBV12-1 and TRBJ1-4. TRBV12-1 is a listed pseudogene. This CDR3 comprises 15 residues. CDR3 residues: CASSPGRGFNEKLFF. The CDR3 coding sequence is TGTGCCAGCAGCCCGGGGAGGGGGTTTAATGAAAAACTGTTTTTT.

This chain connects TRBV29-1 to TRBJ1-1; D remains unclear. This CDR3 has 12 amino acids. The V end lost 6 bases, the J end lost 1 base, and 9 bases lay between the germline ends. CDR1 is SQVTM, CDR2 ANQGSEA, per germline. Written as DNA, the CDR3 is TGCAGCGTCCATCACGGGAACACTGAAGCTTTCTTT. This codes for CSVHHGNTEAFF.